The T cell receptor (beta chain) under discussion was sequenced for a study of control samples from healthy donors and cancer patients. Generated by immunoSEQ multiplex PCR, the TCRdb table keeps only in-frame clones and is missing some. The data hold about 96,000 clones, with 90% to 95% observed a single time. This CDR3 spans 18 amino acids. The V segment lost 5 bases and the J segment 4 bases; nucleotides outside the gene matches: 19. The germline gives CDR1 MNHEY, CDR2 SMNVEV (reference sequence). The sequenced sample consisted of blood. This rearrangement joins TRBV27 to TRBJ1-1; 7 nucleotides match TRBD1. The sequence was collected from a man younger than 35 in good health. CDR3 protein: CASSASYDRASSGTEAFF. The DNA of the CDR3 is TGTGCCAGCAGTGCCAGCTACGACAGGGCAAGTTCTGGCACTGAAGCTTTCTTT.